One and the same sample provided the 10 T cell receptor beta chains below, sequenced in a study of T cells in Graves' hyperthyroidism and ophthalmopathy. Amplification yielded TCR beta CDR3 regions, with RNA transcripts as the source. The HTBI set primed first-round TCR CDR3 RT-PCR. TCRdb re-called the multiplex PCR reads through MiXCR, storing one row per CDR3 protein. The table shows about 290,000 distinct CDR3 sequences, with about an eighth occurring only once. Material: blood. The receptors here all came from a woman between 40 and 50 years old with Graves' hyperthyroidism.

The table lists this clonotype with many counts. CDR3: CSARPRGSYEQYF. The CDR3 DNA follows: TGCAGTGCTAGACCGAGGGGCTCCTACGAGCAGTACTTC. This chain uses TRBV20-1 with TRBJ2-7; D may match TRBD1 or TRBD2 (5 bases each). This CDR3 region has 13 residues. The germline V gene has CDR1 DFQATT and CDR2 SNEGSKA (reference sequence). Between the trimmed V and J ends, which lost 2 bases and 0 bases, there was a span of 8 bases.

This clonotype was observed at least ten times. This rearrangement joins TRBV11-2 to TRBJ2-1; D is undetermined. Germline V gene lookup returns CDR1 SGHAT and CDR2 FQNNGV. This CDR3 is built from 15 residues. Between the trimmed V and J ends, which lost 5 bases and 3 bases, there was a span of 14 bases. The CDR3 loop is CASSVSGSDYNEQFF. The CDR3, as DNA: TGTGCCAGCAGCGTTTCAGGTTCGGACTACAATGAGCAGTTCTTC.

This clonotype has at least ten counts. This chain uses TRBV20-1 with TRBJ2-7, with 7 bases fitting TRBD2. V shed 3 bases, J shed 6 bases, and the junction held 8 bases outside the gene matches. The germline V gene encodes CDR1 DFQATT and CDR2 SNEGSKA (reference sequence). The CDR3 is 13 residues long. For the CDR3, the DNA is TGCAGTGCTAGGACCGGACTAGTTTCCGAGCAGTACTTC. It is translated as CSARTGLVSEQYF.

This clonotype appeared many times. The rearrangement uses TRBV12-3 or TRBV12-4 and TRBJ1-4; TRBD1 matches at 9 bases. CDR3 length: 14 residues. With V trimmed by 6 bases and J by 1 base, 0 bases remained unmatched. CDR3 in amino acids: CASRDRGTNEKLFF. DNA of the CDR3: TGTGCCAGCAGGGACAGGGGAACTAATGAAAAACTGTTTTTT.

This clonotype appeared many times. The chain combines TRBV20-1 with TRBJ2-1; TRBD2 aligns across 9 bases. The J segment lost 3 bases and the V segment lost 6 bases, leaving 12 bases of the junction unmatched. The CDR3 contains 16 residues. Germline V lookup: CDR1 DFQATT, CDR2 SNEGSKA (reference sequence). CDR3 sequence reads: CSAPGVAGDSYNEQFF. In DNA, the CDR3 is TGCAGTGCCCCCGGGGTAGCGGGAGACAGCTACAATGAGCAGTTCTTC.

This clonotype was seen repeatedly, ten times or more. Here the CDR3 reads CASSSRTGVYEQYF. CDR3 in DNA: TGTGCCAGCAGTTCAAGGACAGGGGTCTACGAGCAGTACTTC. The genes are TRBV12-3 or TRBV12-4 and TRBJ2-7, with TRBD1 matching over 9 bases. The V segment lost 4 bases and the J segment 3 bases; nucleotides outside the gene matches: 4. The CDR3 loop spans 14 amino acids.

The rearrangement links TRBV6-1 to TRBJ1-3; no reliable D call. Looked up from germline, CDR1 is MNHNS and CDR2 is SASEGT. The CDR3 spans 16 residues. The V end lost 2 bases, the J end lost 0 bases, and 11 bases lay between the germline ends. The CDR3 protein is CASSEQFPPSGNTIYF. The CDR3 nucleotides read TGTGCCAGCAGTGAACAGTTCCCCCCCTCTGGAAACACCATATATTTT.

This clonotype was counted ten times or more. This chain links TRBV2 with TRBJ2-1; TRBD2 matches 7 bases. The CDR3 spans 16 residues. The germline gives CDR1 SNHLY, CDR2 FYNNEI. J was trimmed by 4 bases and V by 2 bases; bases with no gene match: 8. The DNA for the CDR3 is TGTGCCAGCAGTGAACCGGGGGGAGCGGGGTACAATGAGCAGTTCTTC. This gives the protein CASSEPGGAGYNEQFF.

This clonotype was observed many times. This chain uses TRBV2 with TRBJ2-1; maybe TRBD2 (6 bases). In germline, CDR1 is SNHLY, CDR2 FYNNEI. The V end lost 5 bases, the J end lost 9 bases, and 23 bases lay between the germline ends. The CDR3 is 16 residues long. CDR3 sequence reads: CASSPGALAGDGEQFF. Here the CDR3 DNA reads TGTGCCAGCAGTCCCGGGGCACTAGCAGGAGATGGTGAGCAGTTCTTC.

The table lists this clonotype with many counts. This chain links TRBV6-1 with TRBJ2-1; TRBD1 aligns across 10 bases. Trimming removed 7 bases from V and 7 bases from J; junction bases left unmatched: 10. The CDR3 has 15 residues. The germline gives CDR1 MNHNS, CDR2 SASEGT. The CDR3 is CASTPGTGARNEQFF. The CDR3 DNA reads as TGTGCCAGCACCCCCGGGACAGGGGCTCGAAATGAGCAGTTCTTC.